The 5 T cell receptor beta chains given below trace back to one sample, sequenced in a study of T-cell reconstitution after alpha-beta-depleted transplantation in children. Preparation of the TCRbeta library involved a method that used unique molecular identifiers. Using its own MiXCR run on the PCR reads, TCRdb lists one record per CDR3 protein. The sample includes hundreds of thousands of distinct CDR3 sequences, roughly 17% seen only once; the top ten take approximately 1%. The material was PBMCs from the stem cell graft donor, obtained from the stem cell graft. Source of these receptors: a human donor who donated a stem cell graft to a child with acute myeloid leukemia.

This clonotype showed up many times. V and J are TRBV20-1 and TRBJ2-7; 11 bases line up with TRBD2. The J segment lost 2 bases and the V segment lost 6 bases, leaving 6 bases of the junction unmatched. Germline values: CDR1 DFQATT, CDR2 SNEGSKA (reference sequence). The CDR3 loop spans 14 amino acids. Here the CDR3 DNA reads TGCAGTGCGAGAAGACTAGCGGGGCCCTACGAGCAGTACTTC. This codes for CSARRLAGPYEQYF.

This clonotype turned up a few times. The chain recombines TRBV29-1 with TRBJ2-1; D unresolved. Germline assignment: CDR1 SQVTM and CDR2 ANQGSEA. CDR3 size: 12 residues. Trimming left V 4 bases short and J 3 bases short, with 7 bases between. In nucleotides, the CDR3 is TGCAGCGTTGGTCACAGCTACAATGAGCAGTTCTTC. Translation gives CSVGHSYNEQFF.

In its sample, this clonotype was seen many times. The chain links TRBV20-1 to TRBJ2-1; 7 bases are a match to TRBD2. CDR1 is DFQATT and CDR2 is SNEGSKA in the germline V gene (reference sequence). The CDR3 consists of 13 residues. V lost 6 bases, J lost 2 bases, and 4 bases stayed unmatched. Here the CDR3 reads CSAQREPYNEQFF. The CDR3 region has the DNA TGCAGTGCCCAGCGGGAACCCTACAATGAGCAGTTCTTC.

This clonotype showed up just a few times. This sequence joins TRBV5-1 and TRBJ1-4; 9 positions agree with TRBD1. The germline CDR1 and CDR2 sequences are SGHRS and YFSETQ. This CDR3 has 15 residues. V trimming: 7 bases; J trimming: 5 bases; junction bases outside the gene matches: 9. The CDR3 reads CASRPGQGPNEKLFF. CDR3 DNA: TGCGCCAGCCGCCCGGGACAGGGACCCAATGAAAAACTGTTTTTT.

The chain joins TRBV7-2 to TRBJ2-1, with D possibly being TRBD1 (5 bases). The CDR3 is made up of 12 amino acids. Trimming removed 4 bases from V and 10 bases from J, with 11 bases in between. Germline loops: CDR1 SGHTA, CDR2 FQGNSA. CDR3 protein: CASSYYDREQFF. The CDR3 region has the DNA TGTGCCAGCAGCTATTACGACAGAGAGCAGTTCTTC.